This T cell receptor beta chain emerged from a study of T cells in Graves' hyperthyroidism and ophthalmopathy. Using RNA transcripts as the source, TCR beta CDR3 regions were amplified. The HTBI set primed first-round TCR CDR3 RT-PCR. Using its own MiXCR run on the multiplex PCR reads, TCRdb lists one record per CDR3 protein. The repertoire holds hundreds of thousands of distinct CDR3 sequences, 45% seen once, with less than 9.5% in the top ten. Source material: peripheral blood or thyroid tissue (not recorded which). This TCR derives from an adult man with Graves' disease, either hyperthyroidism or ophthalmopathy (not recorded which).

CDR3 coding DNA: TGCAGTGCTAGAGATCGGAGAGGGGATAATGAAAAACTGTTTTTT. It yields the protein CSARDRRGDNEKLFF. The chain links TRBV20-1 to TRBJ1-4; possibly TRBD1 for D (5 bases). This CDR3 contains 15 residues. V lost 0 bases and J 4 bases, leaving 12 bases between the germline ends. Germline lookup yields CDR1 DFQATT and CDR2 SNEGSKA (reference sequence).